One sample yielded the 30 T cell receptor beta chains listed below, sequenced in a study of shared clonotypes between healthy human individuals. Libraries were prepared by immunoSEQ multiplex PCR; TCRdb keeps only in-frame clonotypes and omits some of them. Here the sample spans about 1.5 million clones, approximately 98% being singletons. Material for sequencing was naive CD4+ T cells sorted from blood. This sample's subset: CD45RA+ positively selected. Every receptor here comes from a man aged 25-45 years in good health.

The V and J genes are TRBV5-4 and TRBJ2-5, with no clear D. V lost 0 bases and J 0 bases, leaving 9 bases between the germline ends. This CDR3 has 15 amino acids. CDR1 SGHNT and CDR2 YYREEE come from the germline V gene (reference sequence). The CDR3 sequence is CASSLGPLDQETQYF. CDR3 DNA sequence: TGTGCCAGCAGCTTGGGACCTCTGGACCAAGAGACCCAGTACTTC.

The CDR3 DNA follows: TGTGCCAGCTCATTGGGGACCTCCACCTACGAGCAGTACTTC. It specifies CASSLGTSTYEQYF. V and J are TRBV18 and TRBJ2-7, with D perhaps TRBD1 or TRBD2 (5 bases each). V was shortened by 5 bases and J by 2 bases, with 13 bases between the two germline ends. The germline gives CDR1 KGHSH, CDR2 LQKENI. The CDR3 is made up of 14 amino acids.

The chain links TRBV28 to TRBJ2-7; a possible D gene is TRBD1 (6 bases). The germline V gene encodes CDR1 MDHEN and CDR2 SYDVKM. This CDR3 has 14 amino acids. Trimming shortened V by 7 bases and J by 3 bases, and 16 bases separated the two germline ends. The CDR3, as DNA: TGTGCCAGCACCCAGGGGCGGGCCCACTACGAGCAGTACTTC. This encodes CASTQGRAHYEQYF.

The V call is TRBV29-1, the J call TRBJ2-1; D is unresolved. CDR3 length equals 12 residues. The germline gives CDR1 SQVTM, CDR2 ANQGSEA. V was trimmed by 3 bases and J by 3 bases, leaving 6 bases between them. In DNA, the CDR3 is TGCAGCGTTGAGGGTTTCTACAATGAGCAGTTCTTC. As protein: CSVEGFYNEQFF.

The gene calls are TRBV6-1 and TRBJ2-7, with TRBD1 as a possible D gene (5 bases). The germline V gene encodes CDR1 MNHNS and CDR2 SASEGT. V was clipped by 5 bases and J by 0 bases, with 11 bases between them. This CDR3 region has 14 residues. Written as DNA, the CDR3 is TGTGCCAGCAGTAGTAAGGGGAACTCCTACGAGCAGTACTTC. It specifies CASSSKGNSYEQYF.

The rearrangement uses TRBV30 and TRBJ2-5; D gene uncertain. CDR1 and CDR2 from the germline V gene are GTSNPN and SVGIG (reference sequence). V lost 0 bases and J 1 base, leaving 6 bases between the germline ends. The CDR3 has 13 residues. This chain's CDR3 is CAWSVTFQETQYF. CDR3 coding DNA: TGTGCCTGGAGTGTTACCTTCCAAGAGACCCAGTACTTC.

The chain employs TRBV29-1 and TRBJ2-1, with TRBD2 matching 8 bases. Germline V gives CDR1 SQVTM, CDR2 ANQGSEA. The CDR3 has 13 amino acids. J lost 7 bases, V lost 7 bases, and 9 bases had no gene match. The chain's CDR3 is CSAGGISGNEQFF. The DNA for the CDR3 is TGCAGCGCGGGAGGGATTAGCGGGAATGAGCAGTTCTTC.

The chain joins TRBV2 to TRBJ1-1; D possibly corresponds to TRBD1 (6 bases). V gave up 2 bases and J gave up 1 base, with 8 bases separating them. Germline V gene lookup returns CDR1 SNHLY and CDR2 FYNNEI. This CDR3 is built from 14 residues. The DNA of the CDR3 is TGTGCCAGCAGTGAAATCAGGGGGAACACTGAAGCTTTCTTT. Its protein is CASSEIRGNTEAFF.

The chain combines TRBV7-8 with TRBJ2-5; D is unclear. This CDR3 comprises 15 residues. In germline, CDR1 is SGHVS, CDR2 FQNEAQ. Trimming took 5 bases from V and 5 from J, leaving 18 bases between them. The CDR3 DNA is TGTGCCAGCAGCCGCCTATTATCCACGCCGGAGACCCAGTACTTC. It translates to CASSRLLSTPETQYF. The variable domain in full, completed from reference TRBV7-8 and TRBJ2-5, reads GAGVSQSPRYKVAKRGQDVALRCDPISGHVSLFWYQQALGQGPEFLTYFQNEAQLDKSGLPSDRFFAERPEGSVSTLKIQRTQQEDSAVYLCASSRLLSTPETQYFGPGTRLLVL.

The chain couples TRBV5-1 to TRBJ2-1; 7 bases match TRBD2. Losses at the gene ends were 2 bases for V and 5 bases for J; bases not matched to a gene: 10. Germline CDR1 is SGHRS and CDR2 is YFSETQ. The CDR3 contains 16 residues. DNA of the CDR3: TGCGCCAGCAGCTTTATTAGCGGACTAGTCCACAATGAGCAGTTCTTC. The encoded protein is CASSFISGLVHNEQFF.

The V gene is TRBV19, the J gene TRBJ2-3; no firm D call. CDR1 is LNHDA, CDR2 SQIVND, per germline (reference sequence). The CDR3 consists of 13 residues. V was trimmed by 5 bases and J by 1 base, leaving 7 bases between them. The CDR3 loop reads CASSVQGTDTQYF. The CDR3 DNA reads as TGTGCCAGTAGTGTCCAAGGCACAGATACGCAGTATTTT.

This chain connects TRBV18 to TRBJ2-2, with unresolved D. V was pared by 1 base and J by 0 bases, with 9 bases between. The CDR3 runs 16 residues. Germline CDR1 KGHSH, CDR2 LQKENI. The DNA of the CDR3 is TGTGCCAGCTCACCACTCCGTAGGGCGAACACCGGGGAGCTGTTTTTT. Its protein product is CASSPLRRANTGELFF.

This sequence joins TRBV5-1 and TRBJ2-1, with D possibly being TRBD2 (5 bases). The CDR3 runs 18 residues. The V gene lost 4 bases and the J gene lost 2 bases, with 22 bases spanning the gap. From germline, CDR1 is SGHRS and CDR2 YFSETQ. The CDR3 reads CASSPAKEDWRTYNEQFF. As DNA, the CDR3 is TGCGCCAGCAGCCCGGCGAAGGAGGACTGGCGGACCTACAATGAGCAGTTCTTC.

The chain joins TRBV30 to TRBJ1-5, with D possibly being TRBD1 (6 bases). Between the trimmed V and J ends, which lost 3 bases and 0 bases, there was a span of 15 bases. CDR1 and CDR2 from the germline V gene are GTSNPN and SVGIG (reference sequence). The CDR3 extends over 16 amino acids. The CDR3 nucleotides are TGTGCCTGGAGCGGAGGGGGGGCGGTTAGCAATCAGCCCCAGCATTTT. It yields the protein CAWSGGGAVSNQPQHF.

The gene calls are TRBV6-5 and TRBJ2-6; D may match TRBD1 or TRBD2 (5 bases each). V lost 4 bases and J lost 1, with 11 bases in between. CDR3 length: 16 amino acids. Looked up from germline, CDR1 is MNHEY and CDR2 is SVGAGI. The DNA of the CDR3 is TGTGCCAGCAGTTGGGGACGGAGATCTGGGGCCAACGTCCTGACTTTC. It encodes CASSWGRRSGANVLTF.

J is TRBJ1-1 and V is TRBV4-3, with 8 bases fitting TRBD1. Germline V gives CDR1 LGHNA, CDR2 YSLEER. This CDR3 comprises 16 residues. The V and J ends lost 4 bases and 0 bases, in that order; junction bases with no gene match: 7. The DNA for the CDR3 is TGCGCCAGCAGCCCCCGGGGGACAGGCATGAACACTGAAGCTTTCTTT. Protein: CASSPRGTGMNTEAFF.

The rearrangement links TRBV7-3 to TRBJ2-3, with 9 bases lining up with TRBD2. The CDR3 is made up of 16 amino acids. V lost 2 bases and J lost 3; bases outside the gene matches: 6. Looked up from germline, CDR1 is SGHTA and CDR2 is FQGTGA. The CDR3 spells CASSLLGGRGTDTQYF. DNA of the CDR3: TGTGCCAGCAGCTTATTAGGCGGGAGGGGTACAGATACGCAGTATTTT.

This chain joins TRBV27 and TRBJ2-7; D remains unclear. Germline V gene data show CDR1 as MNHEY and CDR2 as SMNVEV (reference sequence). V gave up 2 bases and J gave up 2 bases, with 7 bases separating them. The length of the CDR3 is 13 residues. CDR3 residues: CASSLRQPYEQYF. The CDR3 region has the DNA TGTGCCAGCAGTTTAAGGCAGCCCTACGAGCAGTACTTC.

The rearrangement uses TRBV7-8 and TRBJ2-6; D is perhaps TRBD1 (5 bases). Germline CDR1 and CDR2: SGHVS and FQNEAQ. V was trimmed by 1 base and J by 0 bases, leaving 10 bases between them. This CDR3 has 17 amino acids. The CDR3 DNA sequence: TGTGCCAGCAGCTTAGACAGGAGATCCTCTGGGGCCAACGTCCTGACTTTC. Translated, it gives CASSLDRRSSGANVLTF.

The chain employs TRBV5-1 and TRBJ2-6; no firm D call. The CDR3 consists of 17 residues. Trimming removed 3 bases from V and 0 bases from J, with 13 bases in between. Per the germline V gene, CDR1 is SGHRS and CDR2 is YFSETQ. The CDR3 region has the DNA TGCGCCAGCAGCTATCTTACTCAGATCTCTGGGGCCAACGTCCTGACTTTC. Its protein product is CASSYLTQISGANVLTF.

This CDR3 is CASSPPGRQNYGYTF. CDR3 in DNA: TGTGCCAGCAGTCCCCCGGGACGGCAAAACTATGGCTACACCTTC. The chain links TRBV28 to TRBJ1-2; a weak D match, TRBD1 (5 bases). This CDR3 comprises 15 residues. The V end lost 5 bases, the J end lost 2 bases, and 15 bases lay between the germline ends. Germline V gene sequence: CDR1 MDHEN, CDR2 SYDVKM.

This clone was seen only once. The rearrangement links TRBV19 to TRBJ2-1; the D is unclear. The CDR3 is made up of 15 amino acids. The ends were cut back, 5 bases at V and 4 bases at J, with 15 bases in the middle. Germline CDR1 is LNHDA and CDR2 is SQIVND (reference sequence). The CDR3: CASSPVTGLYNEQFF. In DNA, the CDR3 is TGTGCCAGTAGTCCCGTAACGGGCCTTTACAATGAGCAGTTCTTC.

CDR3 residues: CASSRNGPDPYEQYF. The CDR3 DNA sequence: TGTGCCAGCAGCCGCAACGGACCGGACCCCTACGAGCAGTACTTC. This chain uses TRBV6-5 with TRBJ2-7, with D uncertain. Trimming stripped 6 bases from V and 2 bases from J, with 17 bases between. Germline CDR1 MNHEY, CDR2 SVGAGI. CDR3 length: 15 amino acids.

The rearrangement joins TRBV7-2 to TRBJ2-5, with 7 nucleotides matching TRBD1. CDR1 is SGHTA and CDR2 is FQGNSA in the germline V gene. CDR3 length: 13 amino acids. V shed 3 bases and J 5 bases; nucleotides not matched to a gene: 3. DNA of the CDR3: TGTGCCAGCAGCTTTGACAGGGAGGAGACCCAGTACTTC. Translation: CASSFDREETQYF.

In the case of this clone: Additional DNA sequences in this sample encode the identical CDR3. The CDR3 protein is CASIGGTYNEQFF. The CDR3 DNA sequence: TGTGCCAGCATCGGGGGTACCTACAATGAGCAGTTCTTC. This chain connects TRBV28 to TRBJ2-1; D possibly corresponds to TRBD2 (6 bases). The CDR3 length is 13 residues. Germline V lookup: CDR1 MDHEN, CDR2 SYDVKM. Trimming removed 7 bases at V and 2 bases at J, with 9 bases between.

The V and J genes are TRBV7-9 and TRBJ2-3; D remains unclear. The CDR3 runs 12 residues. The V and J ends lost 6 bases and 2 bases respectively, with 6 bases between them. From germline, CDR1 is SEHNR and CDR2 FQNEAQ (reference sequence). The CDR3 DNA reads TGTGCCAGCAGAGGCAACACAGATACGCAGTATTTT. Translating gives CASRGNTDTQYF.

The rearrangement links TRBV7-8 to TRBJ2-7; tentatively, D is TRBD1 (6 bases). Germline loops: CDR1 SGHVS, CDR2 FQNEAQ. The CDR3 has 18 residues. V shed 4 bases and J shed 0 bases, with 22 bases lying between them. CDR3 DNA sequence: TGTGCCAGCAGCTCCGTAGTTATTATACAGGGTATCTCCTACGAGCAGTACTTC. Encoded protein: CASSSVVIIQGISYEQYF.

The rearrangement links TRBV12-2 to TRBJ1-3. TRBV12-2 is recorded as a pseudogene. The CDR3 is 17 residues long. CDR3 region: CASRLLVWPWAGNTIYF. CDR3 in DNA: TGTGCAAGTCGCTTACTCGTTTGGCCTTGGGCTGGAAACACCATATATTTT.

The chain employs TRBV18 and TRBJ2-6; D possibly corresponds to TRBD2 (5 bases). The CDR3 runs 19 residues. Trimming removed 1 base from V and 1 base from J, with 17 bases in between. Per the germline V gene, CDR1 is KGHSH and CDR2 is LQKENI. DNA of the CDR3: TGTGCCAGCTCACCACGCGGGCAGGCACGTTTATCTGGGGCCAACGTCCTGACTTTC. Translated: CASSPRGQARLSGANVLTF.

This rearrangement joins TRBV29-1 to TRBJ2-1, with a possible D match to TRBD2 (6 bases). The CDR3 contains 13 residues. V lost 5 bases, J lost 7 bases, and 15 bases lay in between. Germline values: CDR1 SQVTM, CDR2 ANQGSEA. The CDR3: CSVSAGAWNEQFF. For the CDR3, the DNA is TGCAGCGTTTCAGCGGGCGCTTGGAATGAGCAGTTCTTC.